Detailed here is one T cell receptor (beta chain). This CDR3 spans 15 amino acids. Germline lookup yields CDR1 SGHTA and CDR2 FQGNSA. V shed 5 bases and J 7 bases; nucleotides not matched to a gene: 10. The treatment is: about 20 received Ad26.COV2.S at low or high dose, single or two shots; several received placebo; per-sample allocation not given. Day 63 following the first vaccine or placebo injection was when the samples were taken. The data derive from a study of Ad26.COV2.S vaccination and SARS-CoV-2 variants. TCRdb's copy holds only in-frame clones and misses some; the assay was immunoSEQ multiplex PCR. The data contain hundreds of thousands of clones, roughly nine tenths of them seen just once; the ten biggest clones take up just over 2.5%.

The sequenced sample was peripheral blood, obtained in a trial of Ad26.COV2.S vaccine versus placebo. The gene calls are TRBV7-2 and TRBJ2-1; 8 nucleotides agree with TRBD2. This TCR was recovered from a person aged 18-60 years who received the Ad26.COV2.S COVID-19 vaccine or a placebo. Here the CDR3 DNA reads TGTGCCAGCAGCAACCGGGCGGGAGGAAGGAATGAGCAGTTCTTC. It is translated as CASSNRAGGRNEQFF. The whole variable domain, filled in from reference TRBV7-2 and TRBJ2-1, reads GAGVSQSPSNKVTEKGKDVELRCDPISGHTALYWYRQSLGQGLEFLIYFQGNSAPDKSGLPSDRFSAERTGGSVSTLTIQRTQQEDSAVYLCASSNRAGGRNEQFFGPGTRLTVL.